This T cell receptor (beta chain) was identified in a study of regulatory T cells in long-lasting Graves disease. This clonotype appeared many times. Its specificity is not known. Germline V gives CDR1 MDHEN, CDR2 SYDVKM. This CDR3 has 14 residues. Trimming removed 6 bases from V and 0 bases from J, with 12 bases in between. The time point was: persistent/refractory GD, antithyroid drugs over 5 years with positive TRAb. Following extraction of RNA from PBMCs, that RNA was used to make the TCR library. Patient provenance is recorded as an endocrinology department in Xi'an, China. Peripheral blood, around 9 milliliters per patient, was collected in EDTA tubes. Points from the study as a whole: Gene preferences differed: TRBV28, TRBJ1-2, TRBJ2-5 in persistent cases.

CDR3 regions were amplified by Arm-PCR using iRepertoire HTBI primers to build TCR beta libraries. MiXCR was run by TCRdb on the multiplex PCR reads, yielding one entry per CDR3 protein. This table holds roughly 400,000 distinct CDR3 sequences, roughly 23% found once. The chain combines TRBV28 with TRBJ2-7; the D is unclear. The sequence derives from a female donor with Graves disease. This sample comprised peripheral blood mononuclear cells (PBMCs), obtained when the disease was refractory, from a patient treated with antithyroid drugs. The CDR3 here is CASRVLESSYEQYF. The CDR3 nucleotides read TGTGCCAGCAGAGTGCTGGAGAGCTCCTACGAGCAGTACTTC.